In its sample, the clone carrying this TCR beta chain ranks as large. The antigen remains unidentified. From germline, CDR1 is LGHNA and CDR2 YNFKEQ. V was pared by 4 bases and J by 0 bases, with 25 bases between. This CDR3 has 19 amino acids. These data are taken from a study of circulating CD8 cells and anti-PD-1 response in melanoma. The QIAseq Immune Repertoire TCR panel built the libraries from around 15 ng of total RNA. TCRdb re-called the reads with MiXCR, one entry per CDR3 protein. The table includes 90 to 150 distinct CDR3 sequences, 2.5% to 4% detected once. Four subsets defined by PD-1 and/or TIGIT were sorted from live CD3+CD8+TCRalphabeta+ cells. Whole-study results and caveats: Published repertoire comparisons used only baseline and M1 samples from a small cohort with few responders. No tumor material was available, so peptide assays assessed reactivity. Clonotype sharing was highest between DPOS and TIGIT subsets. Generally, no replicate experiments were performed.

This clonotype was obtained from a human donor with melanoma. The rearrangement links TRBV4-2 to TRBJ2-7; D not certain. Sequencing was performed on CD8+ T cells from PBMCs, taken at baseline or after one month of anti-PD-1 therapy (not recorded which). Written as DNA, the CDR3 is TGTGCCAGCAGCCCCCAAGCCAATTCGGAGACCCCGAGCTCCTACGAGCAGTACTTC. Translating it yields CASSPQANSETPSSYEQYF.